These 2 T cell receptor beta chains were all obtained from the same sample, sequenced in a study of blood T cells in healthy people across ages. The use of a sample-barcoded 5' primer and a J-beta primer mix characterized a second PCR of roughly 7 to 11 cycles. TCRdb re-derived calls from the 5' RACE reads in MiXCR, one entry per CDR3 protein. The data hold under 2,000,000 distinct CDR3 sequences, with about 50% observed a single time. The sequenced sample consisted of blood. These receptors came from a woman between 40 and 50 years old in good health.

This chain links TRBV5-1 with TRBJ1-6, with a tentative D call TRBD1 (5 bases). The germline gives CDR1 SGHRS, CDR2 YFSETQ. The CDR3 runs to 15 residues. V lost 0 bases and J lost 9, with 13 bases in between. CDR3 amino acids: CASSLEAPGLSPLHF. The CDR3 nucleotides are TGCGCCAGCAGCTTGGAAGCGCCAGGGCTTTCACCCCTCCACTTT.

The chain has TRBV29-1 and TRBJ1-2; no definite D call. Germline values: CDR1 SQVTM, CDR2 ANQGSEA. The length of the CDR3 is 12 residues. The germline V and J ends were trimmed by 4 bases and 2 bases, with 8 bases remaining between them. CDR3 in DNA: TGCAGCGTTGTTGCCAGAAACTATGGCTACACCTTC. Translated, it gives CSVVARNYGYTF.